Presented here are 14 T cell receptor beta chains from one specimen sequenced in a study of neurological immune-mediated disorders. TCRdb redid the calling of the 5' RACE reads with MiXCR, one entry per CDR3 protein. There are 45,000 to 60,000 distinct CDR3 sequences in the sample; around 3.6% occur only once, and roughly 1.7% lies in the top ten. The sample taken for sequencing was PBMCs. The origin of the receptors is a man aged 25-40 years with multiple sclerosis.

This clonotype has a count of ten or more. In DNA, the CDR3 is TGTGCCAGCAGCGTAGGGGTCGAGAACACTGAAGCTTTCTTT. Its translation: CASSVGVENTEAFF. The chain couples TRBV9 to TRBJ1-1; D is unresolved. Germline V CDR1 and CDR2: SGDLS, YYNGEE. The V end lost 0 bases, the J end lost 1 base, and 7 bases lay between the germline ends. CDR3 length: 14 residues.

The chain is built from TRBV28 and TRBJ1-2, with D unclear. Germline CDR1 is MDHEN and CDR2 is SYDVKM. Between the trimmed V and J ends, which lost 3 bases and 6 bases, there was a span of 14 bases. The CDR3 has 14 residues. The CDR3 DNA reads as TGTGCCAGCAGTTTTGGGGAAAGGGTTGATGGCTACACCTTC. Encoded protein: CASSFGERVDGYTF.

Many counts were recorded for this clonotype. V and J are TRBV14 and TRBJ2-2, with D uncertain. The V end was cut by 5 bases, the J end by 9 bases, with 13 bases between. Germline V gene data show CDR1 as SGHDN and CDR2 as FVKESK. The length of the CDR3 is 13 residues. The CDR3 DNA is TGTGCCAGCAGCTACCAATCAAGGAGGGAGCTGTTTTTT. Its protein product is CASSYQSRRELFF.

There are a few counts of this clonotype. This may arise from a read error, as a much more abundant clone is one base away. The genes are TRBV9 and TRBJ1-2; the D is unclear. CDR1 SGDLS and CDR2 YYNGEE come from the germline V gene. The CDR3 spans 14 residues. Deletions cut 5 bases from V and 3 bases from J, with 14 bases between. CDR3 region: CASSTGKAYYGYTF. The CDR3 DNA follows: TGTGCCAGCAGTACCGGAAAGGCATACTATGGCTACACCTTC.

This clonotype was picked up many times. The chain employs TRBV29-1 and TRBJ1-1; 10 positions agree with TRBD1. J lost 0 bases, V lost 7 bases, and 5 bases had no gene match. The CDR3 consists of 14 residues. Germline V gene lookup returns CDR1 SQVTM and CDR2 ANQGSEA. CDR3 region: CSGRDRGMNTEAFF. DNA of the CDR3: TGCAGCGGAAGGGACAGGGGAATGAACACTGAAGCTTTCTTT. The complete variable domain, with remaining parts taken from reference TRBV29-1 and TRBJ1-1, reads SAVISQKPSRDICQRGTSLTIQCQVDSQVTMMFWYRQQPGQSLTLIATANQGSEATYESGFVIDKFPISRPNLTFSTLTVSNMSPEDSSIYLCSGRDRGMNTEAFFGQGTRLTVV.

Turning to this clonotype: A much larger clone is a single base away; this may be a read error. The DNA for the CDR3 is TGTGTCAGCAGCCCTAGGGGGCGGAGCACAGATACGCAGTATTTT. It yields the protein CVSSPRGRSTDTQYF. V is TRBV7-3 and J is TRBJ2-3; 7 bases match TRBD1. In germline, CDR1 is SGHTA, CDR2 FQGTGA. The CDR3 sequence is 15 residues long.

This clonotype has at least ten counts. The rearrangement joins TRBV12-3 or TRBV12-4 to TRBJ2-7, with a possible D match to TRBD2 (5 bases). This CDR3 region has 13 residues. Deletions cut 1 base from V and 6 bases from J, with 10 bases between. CDR3: CASSLGGFTEQYF. The CDR3 DNA reads TGTGCCAGCAGTTTAGGAGGGTTTACCGAGCAGTACTTC.

This clonotype was found a few times. This chain joins TRBV5-1 and TRBJ1-1; the D is unclear. This CDR3 contains 13 residues. Germline V gene sequence: CDR1 SGHRS, CDR2 YFSETQ. Deletions cut 3 bases from V and 4 bases from J, with 10 bases between. For the CDR3, the DNA is TGCGCCAGCAGCTGGGGAGAAGCCACTGAAGCTTTCTTT. Translation gives CASSWGEATEAFF.

This clonotype was observed at least ten times. The V gene is TRBV20-1, the J gene TRBJ2-5, with D possibly matching TRBD2 (5 bases). The germline V gene encodes CDR1 DFQATT and CDR2 SNEGSKA (reference sequence). V shed 5 bases and J shed 5 bases, with 12 bases lying between them. This CDR3 region has 12 residues. CDR3 coding DNA: TGCAGTGCTCGACTTCGAGGGGAGACCCAGTACTTC. Translating gives CSARLRGETQYF.

The chain recombines TRBV30 with TRBJ1-5; no reliable D call. In germline, CDR1 is GTSNPN, CDR2 SVGIG (reference sequence). The CDR3 length is 13 residues. The V gene lost 1 base and the J gene lost 5 bases, with 9 bases spanning the gap. The CDR3 coding sequence is TGTGCCTGGAGTGGTATCGTCGATCAGCCCCAGCATTTT. It specifies CAWSGIVDQPQHF.

This clonotype was counted between two and nine times. Since no conserved phenylalanine or tryptophan closes the CDR3, a read error is the likely cause. The V call is TRBV5-1, the J call TRBJ2-1; tentatively, D is TRBD2 (6 bases). Trimming left V 1 base short and J 0 bases short, with 11 bases between. The CDR3 has 16 residues. The germline CDR1 and CDR2 sequences are SGHRS and YFSETQ. The CDR3 reads CASSLITGVSYNEQFC. As DNA, the CDR3 is TGCGCCAGCAGCTTGATCACGGGGGTCTCCTACAATGAGCAGTTCTGC.

This clonotype was seen ten or more times. This sequence joins TRBV9 and TRBJ1-5, with D perhaps TRBD1 (6 bases). CDR1 SGDLS and CDR2 YYNGEE come from the germline V gene. Trimming stripped 0 bases from V and 0 bases from J, with 22 bases between. The CDR3 sequence is 20 residues long. The CDR3 loop reads CASSVGSAVYRDYSNQPQHF. CDR3 bases: TGTGCCAGCAGCGTAGGGTCCGCTGTGTACAGGGACTATAGCAATCAGCCCCAGCATTTT.

This clonotype was detected many times. This chain connects TRBV10-2 to TRBJ1-2; no clear D gene. Trimming took 3 bases from V and 3 from J, leaving 8 bases between them. Germline V lookup: CDR1 WSHSY, CDR2 SAAADI. The CDR3 extends over 13 amino acids. The CDR3 region is CASSDIVDYGYTF. CDR3 DNA: TGCGCCAGCAGTGATATAGTAGACTATGGCTACACCTTC.

In this sample, this clonotype turned up many times. The J gene is TRBJ1-6, the V gene TRBV4-1, with a tentative D call TRBD1 (6 bases). V dropped 1 base and J dropped 8 bases, with 9 bases sitting between them. Germline CDR1 is MGHRA and CDR2 is YSYEKL. The CDR3 spans 14 residues. CDR3 nucleotides: TGCGCCAGCAGCCAAGTGGACAGCGATTCACCCCTCCACTTT. The encoded protein is CASSQVDSDSPLHF.